The 23 T cell receptor beta chains below come from one sample, sequenced in a study of T cells in Graves' hyperthyroidism and ophthalmopathy. The CDR3 regions of TCR beta were amplified from RNA transcripts. Researchers ran a first-round RT-PCR on the TCR CDR3 using the HTBI primer set. TCRdb independently ran MiXCR on the multiplex PCR reads; one entry per CDR3 protein. The data contain 250,000 to 300,000 distinct CDR3 sequences, less than 20% of them singletons. The sequenced material came from blood. The receptor set was obtained from a man over 45 with Graves' ophthalmopathy.

This clonotype was seen repeatedly, ten times or more. The V gene is TRBV2, the J gene TRBJ2-7, with D possibly being TRBD1 (6 bases). CDR3 length equals 13 residues. From germline, CDR1 is SNHLY and CDR2 FYNNEI. V lost 3 bases and J lost 6, with 12 bases in between. CDR3 sequence reads: CASSDLRGFEQYF. CDR3 bases: TGTGCCAGCAGTGATTTGAGGGGGTTCGAGCAGTACTTC.

The V gene is TRBV7-9, the J gene TRBJ2-3, with 10 bases identical to TRBD2. V was clipped by 3 bases and J by 1 base; unmatched bases: 7. CDR1 is SEHNR, CDR2 FQNEAQ, per germline (reference sequence). This CDR3 is 17 amino acids long. The DNA for the CDR3 is TGTGCCAGCAGCTTCTATGGACTAGCGGATGGCACAGATACGCAGTATTTT. Its translation is CASSFYGLADGTDTQYF.

A few counts support this clonotype. This sequence joins TRBV6-5 and TRBJ2-5; D gene unclear. The V end lost 0 bases, the J end lost 3 bases, and 8 bases lay between the germline ends. Germline CDR1 MNHEY, CDR2 SVGAGI. CDR3 length: 14 amino acids. In DNA form, the CDR3 reads TGTGCCAGCAGTTACTCGCGGAAGAAAGAGACCCAGTACTTC. Amino acids: CASSYSRKKETQYF.

This clonotype has at least ten counts. CDR3 nucleotide sequence: TGCAGTGCTCACCGCACAGATACGCAGTATTTT. It encodes CSAHRTDTQYF. The J gene is TRBJ2-3, the V gene TRBV20-1; D is unresolved. V lost 5 bases and J lost 1, with 4 bases in between. The CDR3 covers 11 residues. Germline V lookup: CDR1 DFQATT, CDR2 SNEGSKA (reference sequence).

The V gene is TRBV6-4, the J gene TRBJ1-1; 7 bases match TRBD1. J gave up 0 bases and V 2 bases, and 21 bases lay outside the gene matches. Germline CDR1 reads MRHNA; CDR2 reads SNTAGT. CDR3 length equals 21 residues. CDR3 region: CASSDPPGQISFILMNTEAFF. CDR3 coding DNA: TGTGCCAGCAGTGACCCCCCGGGACAGATTTCCTTTATTCTAATGAACACTGAAGCTTTCTTT.

V and J are TRBV25-1 and TRBJ1-5; D is unresolved. Germline assignment: CDR1 MGHDK and CDR2 SYGVNS. There are 16 residues in the CDR3. Trimming took off 4 bases at V and 5 bases at J, with 18 bases between the two ends. The CDR3 loop is CASSALGEAIHQPQHF. The CDR3 DNA follows: TGTGCCAGCAGTGCCCTTGGGGAGGCGATCCATCAGCCCCAGCATTTT.

At least ten counts were recorded for this clonotype. The rearrangement uses TRBV3-1 and TRBJ2-5; 7 nucleotides match TRBD1. Trimming cost V 0 bases and J 4 bases; bases outside gene matches: 8. CDR3 length equals 16 residues. Germline V gene lookup returns CDR1 LGHDT and CDR2 YNNKEL (reference sequence). The CDR3 protein is CASSQDGQVFGETQYF. The DNA of the CDR3 is TGTGCCAGCAGCCAAGATGGACAGGTTTTCGGAGAGACCCAGTACTTC.

The chain uses TRBV4-1 and TRBJ2-7; D is undetermined. The CDR3 consists of 15 residues. Trimming left V 0 bases short and J 3 bases short, with 12 bases between. The germline gives CDR1 MGHRA, CDR2 YSYEKL. CDR3 sequence reads: CASSQEVRSNYEQYF. The CDR3 DNA reads TGCGCCAGCAGCCAAGAGGTCAGGTCAAACTACGAGCAGTACTTC.

V is TRBV5-6 and J is TRBJ2-7, with D possibly being TRBD1 (6 bases). CDR1 is SGHDT, CDR2 YYEEEE, per germline. CDR3 length: 12 residues. Deletions cut 3 bases from V and 6 bases from J, with 10 bases between. DNA of the CDR3: TGTGCCAGCAGCTCCAGGGGAGCCGAGCAGTACTTC. Its translation: CASSSRGAEQYF. Looking up the rest from reference TRBV5-6 and TRBJ2-7 gives the full variable domain: DAGVTQSPTHLIKTRGQQVTLRCSPKSGHDTVSWYQQALGQGPQFIFQYYEEEERQRGNFPDRFSGHQFPNYSSELNVNALLLGDSALYLCASSSRGAEQYFGPGTRLTVT.

This clonotype was seen only a few times. The CDR3 DNA reads TGTGCCAGTAGTATAGGGTCGGACTACGAGCAGTACTTC. It specifies CASSIGSDYEQYF. The chain couples TRBV19 to TRBJ2-7; unclear D gene. The CDR3 extends over 13 amino acids. Trimming left V 1 base short and J 3 bases short, with 7 bases between. Germline values: CDR1 LNHDA, CDR2 SQIVND (reference sequence). Together with reference TRBV19 and TRBJ2-7, the CDR3 gives the full variable domain: DGGITQSPKYLFRKEGQNVTLSCEQNLNHDAMYWYRQDPGQGLRLIYYSQIVNDFQKGDIAEGYSVSREKKESFPLTVTSAQKNPTAFYLCASSIGSDYEQYFGPGTRLTVT.

This clonotype was counted a few times. This chain links TRBV5-1 with TRBJ1-3; weak D call: TRBD1 (5 bases). Germline V gives CDR1 SGHRS, CDR2 YFSETQ. The CDR3 covers 15 residues. Trimming cost V 3 bases and J 0 bases, with 10 bases left between them. Here the CDR3 DNA reads TGCGCCAGCAGCTCCGACAGCCGCTCTGGAAACACCATATATTTT. This encodes CASSSDSRSGNTIYF.

The genes are TRBV5-4 and TRBJ2-5, with D possibly matching TRBD2 (6 bases). V lost 7 bases and J lost 5, with 15 bases in between. Germline CDR1 and CDR2: SGHNT and YYREEE (reference sequence). The length of the CDR3 is 13 residues. The CDR3 nucleotides read TGTGCCAGCTCGGGCGGGGCGACCGAGACCCAGTACTTC. Protein product: CASSGGATETQYF. The full variable domain, with the rest looked up from reference TRBV5-4 and TRBJ2-5, is ETGVTQSPTHLIKTRGQQVTLRCSSQSGHNTVSWYQQALGQGPQFIFQYYREEENGRGNFPPRFSGLQFPNYSSELNVNALELDDSALYLCASSGGATETQYFGPGTRLLVL.

This clonotype was counted a few times. The rearrangement links TRBV30 to TRBJ2-7, with TRBD2 identical over 12 bases. The J segment lost 3 bases and the V segment lost 2 bases, leaving 5 bases of the junction unmatched. Germline CDR1 and CDR2: GTSNPN and SVGIG (reference sequence). The CDR3 is 15 amino acids. The CDR3 DNA follows: TGTGCCTGGAGTCTGACTAGCGGGGGATTCTACGAGCAGTACTTC. Translation gives CAWSLTSGGFYEQYF.

This clonotype was recorded only once. This rearrangement joins TRBV6-2 or TRBV6-3 to TRBJ2-3; D call uncertain. Trimming left V 5 bases short and J 8 bases short, with 11 bases between. The CDR3 spans 12 residues. Germline CDR1 and CDR2: MNHEY and SVGEGT. In DNA, the CDR3 is TGTGCCAGCAGTCCCCGGTCTAGTACGCAGTATTTT. This translates into CASSPRSSTQYF.

This clonotype was picked up many times. The V call is TRBV11-2, the J call TRBJ2-3; 9 bases fit TRBD1. The CDR3 runs 14 residues. V gave up 6 bases and J gave up 6 bases; unmatched junction bases: 7. CDR1 and CDR2 from the germline V gene are SGHAT and FQNNGV. CDR3 bases: TGTGCCAGCAGACATACCGGGACAGGGGATACGCAGTATTTT. It encodes CASRHTGTGDTQYF.

This clonotype was seen repeatedly, ten times or more. The V call is TRBV2, the J call TRBJ2-7; 10 bases are a match to TRBD1. The germline CDR1 and CDR2 sequences are SNHLY and FYNNEI. V shed 3 bases and J 4 bases; nucleotides not matched to a gene: 15. This CDR3 has 18 residues. CDR3 residues: CASSDVGQGSVTGYEQYF. The CDR3 coding sequence is TGTGCCAGCAGTGATGTGGGACAGGGGTCAGTCACAGGATACGAGCAGTACTTC.

This clonotype has ten or more counts. The chain has TRBV6-5 and TRBJ1-6; unclear D gene. The CDR3 has 15 amino acids. Trimming stripped 0 bases from V and 8 bases from J, with 11 bases between. Germline CDR1 MNHEY, CDR2 SVGAGI. The CDR3 DNA reads TGTGCCAGCAGTTACTCCCGCCATAAGGATTCACCCCTCCACTTT. As protein: CASSYSRHKDSPLHF.

This clonotype occurred a few times. This chain joins TRBV30 and TRBJ1-4; 11 nucleotides match TRBD1. This CDR3 spans 15 amino acids. Germline loops: CDR1 GTSNPN, CDR2 SVGIG (reference sequence). V was pared by 2 bases and J by 8 bases, with 7 bases of the junction left unmatched. DNA for the CDR3: TGTGCCTGGAGTCCTCGGGACAGGGGGAGAGAAAAACTGTTTTTT. Protein: CAWSPRDRGREKLFF.

This clonotype has at least ten counts. This chain uses TRBV20-1 with TRBJ1-1; D possibly corresponds to TRBD1 (5 bases). Trimming removed 5 bases from V and 0 bases from J, with 16 bases in between. CDR1 and CDR2 from the germline V gene are DFQATT and SNEGSKA (reference sequence). This CDR3 spans 15 amino acids. The CDR3 nucleotides read TGCAGTGCTGACCGGGGCAAGGTCTTGAACACTGAAGCTTTCTTT. Translating it yields CSADRGKVLNTEAFF.

J is TRBJ2-3 and V is TRBV6-2 or TRBV6-3; D possibly corresponds to TRBD2 (5 bases). The CDR3 is 13 residues long. The V end was cut by 2 bases, the J end by 4 bases, with 7 bases between. Germline V gene data show CDR1 as MNHEY and CDR2 as SVGEGT. CDR3 loop: CASSYEAADTQYF. Written as DNA, the CDR3 is TGTGCCAGCAGTTACGAAGCGGCAGATACGCAGTATTTT.

This clonotype appeared a few times. The chain combines TRBV7-9 with TRBJ2-6; D may correspond to TRBD1 or TRBD2 (6 bases each). This CDR3 region has 20 residues. Germline values: CDR1 SEHNR, CDR2 FQNEAQ (reference sequence). V shed 1 base and J shed 0 bases, with 19 bases lying between them. The CDR3 bases are TGTGCCAGCAGCTTAGGGGGGGCTTTAAGCTTCAACTCTGGGGCCAACGTCCTGACTTTC. This encodes CASSLGGALSFNSGANVLTF.

This clonotype was seen more than once but under ten times. The chain recombines TRBV6-1 with TRBJ2-7; the D is unclear. The length of the CDR3 is 14 residues. Germline V gene sequence: CDR1 MNHNS, CDR2 SASEGT. V dropped 6 bases and J dropped 2 bases, with 14 bases sitting between them. In nucleotides, the CDR3 is TGTGCCAGCAGCCCGGTCGGGTTACCCTACGAGCAGTACTTC. It specifies CASSPVGLPYEQYF.

The genes are TRBV27 and TRBJ1-1; weak D call: TRBD1 (5 bases). The germline V gene has CDR1 MNHEY and CDR2 SMNVEV (reference sequence). The ends were cut back, 6 bases at V and 1 base at J, with 18 bases in the middle. The CDR3 has 16 residues. The CDR3 DNA reads as TGTGCCAGCAGCCTTATTGGAGGGGCTGGGAACACTGAAGCTTTCTTT. It encodes CASSLIGGAGNTEAFF.